This T cell receptor beta chain came from a study of beta chain features in type 1 diabetes. In the study overall: Sorted cells, approximately 110,000,000 in number, were examined across all samples. Whole-study findings and limits: Sequencing used cDNA, and cells with high TCR expression could therefore be over-represented. The study found fewer insertions and more deletions at VDJ junctions in type 1 diabetes patients. Patients with Type 1 diabetes showed moderately but significantly shorter TCRB CDR3s in all four CD4+ subsets.

Concerning this clone itself: The antigen is unknown.

The CDR3 runs to 17 residues. V lost 5 bases and J 8 bases, leaving 25 bases between the germline ends. From germline, CDR1 is MDHEN and CDR2 SYDVKM. Heparinised blood was drawn once per donor, averaging about 116 mL. What was sequenced were expressed TCRB transcripts, since all of the isolated RNA had been reverse transcribed. The data were produced by immunoSEQ multiplex PCR, yet TCRdb's version contains in-frame clones alone and is incomplete. The sample has around 690,000 clones, 12% seen once. The sample comprised naive CD4+ T cells from blood. This receptor was obtained from a man aged 30 to 45 with type 1 diabetes. V and J are TRBV28 and TRBJ2-1, with a possible D match to TRBD1 (9 bases). CDR3 bases: TGTGCCAGCAGTCCGGGACAGGGAGGACTAGCAAGGCATGAGCAGTTCTTC. Protein product: CASSPGQGGLARHEQFF.